The rows below give T cell receptor beta chains drawn from one sample of a study of shared clonotypes between healthy human individuals. The repertoire was sequenced with immunoSEQ multiplex PCR; TCRdb's copy has only in-frame clones and lacks some. The repertoire holds about 770,000 clones, with roughly 72% as singletons. The sequenced material came from memory CD4+ T cells sorted from blood. Source of these receptors: a woman in her 30s in good health. Each CDR3 is given with its conserved first and last residue. D genes are given only for firm matches. A row's size may be missing; if present it is once, few, many or a size class.

few . TRBJ2-7 TRBV5-4 TGTGCCAGCAGCTCCGCTTCGCCCGGGAGCTCCTACGAGCAGTACTTC CASSSASPGSSYEQYF
few TRBD2 TRBJ2-7 TRBV19 TGTGCCAGTAGTATAGGACCCCTAGCGGGAGGGCAGTACGAGCAGTACTTC CASSIGPLAGGQYEQYF
. TRBD1 TRBJ1-1 TRBV28 TGTGCCAGCAGTGCGCAGGGGGCGGGGAGCACTGAAGCTTTCTTT CASSAQGAGSTEAFF
. TRBD2 TRBJ2-7 TRBV4-1 TGCGCCAGCAGCCAAGAAAGCCTAGCGGGTATCCCCTACGAGCAGTACTTC CASSQESLAGIPYEQYF
. TRBD2 TRBJ2-1 TRBV9 TGTGCCAGCAGCGTAGACGCACCGGGACTAGCCCCTCTCAATGAGCAGTTCTTC CASSVDAPGLAPLNEQFF
few . TRBJ1-5 TRBV7-2 TGTGCCAGCAGCTTAGCGTCCGGGCCCGAGTGGCCCCAGCATTTT CASSLASGPEWPQHF
. TRBD2 TRBJ2-1 TRBV5-1 TGCGCCAGCAGCCCTTTTACTGGCGCGGGAGCCTACAATGAGCAGTTCTTC CASSPFTGAGAYNEQFF
. . TRBJ2-4 TRBV28 TGTGCCAGCAGTTTAGGGCTAGCCAAAAACATTCAGTACTTC CASSLGLAKNIQYF
few . TRBJ1-1 TRBV11-2 TGTGCCAGCAGCTTAATGGCAGGGGAGGGTGAAGCTTTCTTT CASSLMAGEGEAFF
once TRBD1 TRBJ1-4 TRBV7-6 TGTGCCAGCAGCTTAGTAGGGACAGGGAATGAAAAACTGTTTTTT CASSLVGTGNEKLFF
. . TRBJ1-2 TRBV6-1 TGTGCCAACAGTGAATATTATGGCTACACCTTC CANSEYYGYTF
. TRBD2 TRBJ2-7 TRBV27 TGTGCCAGCAGCCTAGCGGGAGTGAGCTCCTACGAGCAGTACTTC CASSLAGVSSYEQYF
. TRBD2 TRBJ2-3 TRBV7-6 TGTGCCAGCAGCTCGAGGCCCATAGCGGGAGGGCCCGCAGATACGCAGTATTTT CASSSRPIAGGPADTQYF
. TRBD2 TRBJ2-7 TRBV6-1 TGTGCCAGCAGTGCCGACGGACTAGCGGGAAACGAGCAGTACTTC CASSADGLAGNEQYF
once TRBD2 TRBJ2-5 TRBV5-1 TGCGCCAGCAGCTTTAGCGGGATCCAAGAGACCCAGTACTTC CASSFSGIQETQYF
once . TRBJ2-4 TRBV27 TGTGCCAGCAGTTTCACACAGACCCCCCAACTTCAGTACTTC CASSFTQTPQLQYF
once . TRBJ2-2 TRBV19 TGTGCCAGTATTCCAGGCTCTACGAACACCGGGGAGCTGTTTTTT CASIPGSTNTGELFF
few TRBD2 TRBJ2-2 TRBV2 TGTGCCAGCAGAACGGGAGGGCCAAGCGGGGAGCTGTTTTTT CASRTGGPSGELFF
. . TRBJ1-5 TRBV6-6 TGTGCCAGCAGTAATCAGTTGCAGGCTAGTCAGCCCCAGCATTTT CASSNQLQASQPQHF
few . TRBJ2-1 TRBV5-1 TGCGCCAGCAGCTTGGATACAGTTTCATACAATGAGCAGTTCTTC CASSLDTVSYNEQFF
. . TRBJ2-7 TRBV25-1 TGTGCCAGCAGTTCCTACAACGCGGAGTACTTC CASSSYNAEYF
. TRBD1 TRBJ2-2 TRBV5-1 TGCGCCAGCAGCTCCGGACAGGAGTTTACCGGGGAGCTGTTTTTT CASSSGQEFTGELFF